Listed below are T cell receptor beta chains from one sample, sequenced in a study of T cell responses to AZD1222 COVID-19 vaccine. Data came from immunoSEQ multiplex PCR; TCRdb stores just in-frame clones and leaves some out. Of under 75,000 clones listed, 85% are singletons. The sequencing used peripheral blood, collected on day 0 of AZD1222 vaccination. These receptors came from an adult in good health. The CDR3 runs from the conserved cysteine through the conserved F or W. Each record gives: clone size, CDR3 length, D gene, V gene, J gene, CDR3 protein, CDR3 DNA. D genes are given only for firm matches. Part of the rows lack a size; the others show once, few, many or a class for expanded clones.

size: .; length: 14; D: .; V: TRBV7-3; J: TRBJ2-5; CDR3: CASSLAGAQETQYF; DNA: TGTGCCAGCAGCTTAGCTGGGGCCCAAGAGACCCAGTACTTC
size: .; length: 15; D: TRBD1; V: TRBV5-1; J: TRBJ1-6; CDR3: CASSFGGTGRMALHF; DNA: TGCGCCAGCAGCTTTGGTGGGACAGGGAGAATGGCCCTCCACTTT
size: .; length: 19; D: .; V: TRBV12-1; J: TRBJ2-3; CDR3: CASSFALAGGLRGGDTQYF; DNA: TGTGCCAGCAGCTTTGCGTTAGCGGGAGGGCTAAGGGGTGGGGATACGCAGTATTTT
size: once; length: 17; D: TRBD2; V: TRBV5-1; J: TRBJ2-1; CDR3: CASSRAYGGLADNEQFF; DNA: TGCGCCAGCAGCCGCGCCTACGGGGGACTAGCCGACAATGAGCAGTTCTTC
size: once; length: 13; D: .; V: TRBV7-9; J: TRBJ1-1; CDR3: CASSSQGNTEAFF; DNA: TGTGCCAGCAGCTCCCAGGGGAACACTGAAGCTTTCTTT
size: .; length: 14; D: .; V: TRBV7-9; J: TRBJ2-1; CDR3: CASSNLGGVGEQFF; DNA: TGTGCCAGCAGCAACCTAGGCGGGGTAGGTGAGCAGTTCTTC
size: .; length: 16; D: .; V: TRBV7-9; J: TRBJ1-5; CDR3: CASSPLGFGSNQPQHF; DNA: TGTGCCAGCAGCCCCCTAGGGTTTGGTTCGAATCAGCCCCAGCATTTT
size: .; length: 15; D: TRBD1; V: TRBV2; J: TRBJ2-7; CDR3: CASSDLGQGSYEQYF; DNA: TGTGCCAGCAGTGATTTGGGACAGGGATCCTACGAGCAGTACTTC
size: .; length: 13; D: .; V: TRBV18; J: TRBJ1-2; CDR3: CASSPQGERGYTF; DNA: TGTGCCAGCTCACCGCAGGGAGAACGTGGCTACACCTTC
size: .; length: 14; D: .; V: TRBV9; J: TRBJ1-1; CDR3: CASSVDMVSTEAFF; DNA: TGTGCCAGCAGCGTAGATATGGTGAGCACTGAAGCTTTCTTT
size: .; length: 14; D: TRBD1; V: TRBV19; J: TRBJ2-7; CDR3: CASSRGQGPYEQYF; DNA: TGTGCCAGTAGTAGAGGACAGGGACCCTACGAGCAGTACTTC
size: .; length: 16; D: .; V: TRBV5-1; J: TRBJ1-1; CDR3: CASSLGQGSSNTEAFF; DNA: TGCGCCAGCAGCTTGGGTCAGGGGTCCTCGAACACTGAAGCTTTCTTT
size: .; length: 13; D: .; V: TRBV27; J: TRBJ2-3; CDR3: CASSLYAPDTQYF; DNA: TGTGCCAGCAGTCTTTATGCCCCAGATACGCAGTATTTT
size: .; length: 14; D: .; V: TRBV5-4; J: TRBJ2-7; CDR3: CASSFGTGKDEQYF; DNA: TGTGCCAGCAGCTTTGGGACCGGGAAGGACGAGCAGTACTTC
size: few; length: 13; D: TRBD1; V: TRBV6-5; J: TRBJ2-7; CDR3: CASTLGTGYEQYF; DNA: TGTGCCAGCACCTTGGGGACAGGCTACGAGCAGTACTTC
size: .; length: 14; D: .; V: TRBV16; J: TRBJ1-5; CDR3: CASTRDDSNQPQHF; DNA: TGTGCCAGCACCCGGGACGATAGCAATCAGCCCCAGCATTTT
size: .; length: 14; D: TRBD2; V: TRBV6-1; J: TRBJ2-7; CDR3: CASSEGGGLSGQYF; DNA: TGTGCCAGCAGTGAAGGGGGAGGGCTCAGCGGGCAGTACTTC
size: once; length: 15; D: .; V: TRBV5-3; J: TRBJ2-7; CDR3: CARSLVNGWGCEQYF; DNA: TGTGCCAGAAGCTTGGTTAACGGGTGGGGCTGCGAGCAGTACTTC